Listed below are T cell receptor beta chains from one sample, sequenced in a study of cytomegalovirus exposure and HLA in healthy donors. Some clones are missing from TCRdb's copy, which holds only in-frame ones; the method was immunoSEQ multiplex PCR. The table has about 43,000 clones, around two thirds seen once; the top ten hold approximately 8.4%. Source material: PBMCs. These receptors all stem from a human donor in good health. The CDR3 runs from the conserved cysteine through the conserved F or W.

V,CDR3
TRBV20-1,CSATTYEQYF
TRBV2,CASSFRDTYEQYF
TRBV5-1,CASRPQNDFRSSYEQYF
TRBV4-1,CASSQRRGAPYEQYF
TRBV5-4,CASSLPGGEAAGNTIYF
TRBV19,CASSLTPYSNQPQHF
TRBV13,CASSLGFVNTEAFF
TRBV7-9,CASSARDLRSGYTF
TRBV2,CASSGFRQGASGYTF
TRBV7-9,CASSLGANTYEQYF
TRBV5-1,CASSWEDRQYEQYF
TRBV9,CASSEWATGGGEKLFF
TRBV5-1,CASSLGLTYNEQFF
TRBV19,CASRGQGRTYEQYF
TRBV7-9,CASSYLTVNTEAFF
TRBV28,CASNLGQGVVGQYF
TRBV6-6,CASSGGAETQYF
TRBV30,CAWSGQGHSPLHF
TRBV4-2,CASSKEPDRGTDTQYF
TRBV2,CASRQYNYGYTF
TRBV28,CASSLGGQRGNTIYF
TRBV6-6,CASSYLTGNQPQHF
TRBV7-9,CASSSDRYRGYTF
TRBV6-4,CASSPQGDQPQHF
TRBV2,CASSLGGGQETQYF
TRBV30,CAWSVGGNSGNTIYF